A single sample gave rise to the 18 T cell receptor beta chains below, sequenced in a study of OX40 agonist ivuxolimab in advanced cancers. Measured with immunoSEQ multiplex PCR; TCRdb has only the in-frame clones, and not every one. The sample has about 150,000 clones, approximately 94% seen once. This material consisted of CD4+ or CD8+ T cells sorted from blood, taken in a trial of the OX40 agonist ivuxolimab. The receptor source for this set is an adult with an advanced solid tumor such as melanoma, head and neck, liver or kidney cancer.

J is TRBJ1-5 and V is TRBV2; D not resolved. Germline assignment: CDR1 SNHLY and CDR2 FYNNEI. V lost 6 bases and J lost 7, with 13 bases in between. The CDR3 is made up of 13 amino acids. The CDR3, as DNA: TGTGCCAGCAGCGTTAGGGTGGTCCAGCCCCAGCATTTT. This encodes CASSVRVVQPQHF.

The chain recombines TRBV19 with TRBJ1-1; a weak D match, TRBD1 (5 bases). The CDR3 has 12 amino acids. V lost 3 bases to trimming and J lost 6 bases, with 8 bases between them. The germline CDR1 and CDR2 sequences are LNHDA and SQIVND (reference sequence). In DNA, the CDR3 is TGTGCCAGTAGTATGATGGGGGCTGAAGCTTTCTTT. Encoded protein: CASSMMGAEAFF.

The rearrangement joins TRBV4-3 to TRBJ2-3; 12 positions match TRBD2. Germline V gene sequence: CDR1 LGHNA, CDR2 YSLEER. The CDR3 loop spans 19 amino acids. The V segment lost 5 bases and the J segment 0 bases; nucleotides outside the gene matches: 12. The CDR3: CASSDQTSGGRTSTDTQYF. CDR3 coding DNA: TGCGCCAGCAGCGACCAGACTAGCGGGGGCAGAACTAGCACAGATACGCAGTATTTT.

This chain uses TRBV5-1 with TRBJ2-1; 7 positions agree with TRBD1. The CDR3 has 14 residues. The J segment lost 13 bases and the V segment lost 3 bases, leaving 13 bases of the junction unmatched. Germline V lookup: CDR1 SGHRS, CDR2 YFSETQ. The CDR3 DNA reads TGCGCCAGCAGCTCCGAGGGGGCCCCCTTACTTCAGTTCTTC. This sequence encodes CASSSEGAPLLQFF.

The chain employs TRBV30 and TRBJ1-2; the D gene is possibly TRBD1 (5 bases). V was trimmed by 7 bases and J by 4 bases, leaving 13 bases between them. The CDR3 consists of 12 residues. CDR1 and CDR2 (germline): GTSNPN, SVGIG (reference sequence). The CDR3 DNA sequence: TGTGCCTACACGACAGAAGCCTATGGCTACACCTTC. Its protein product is CAYTTEAYGYTF.

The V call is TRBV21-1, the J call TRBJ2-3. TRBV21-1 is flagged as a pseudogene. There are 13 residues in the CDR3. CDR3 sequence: CASSWRPTDTQYF. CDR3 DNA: TGTGCCAGCAGCTGGCGCCCCACAGATACGCAGTATTTT.

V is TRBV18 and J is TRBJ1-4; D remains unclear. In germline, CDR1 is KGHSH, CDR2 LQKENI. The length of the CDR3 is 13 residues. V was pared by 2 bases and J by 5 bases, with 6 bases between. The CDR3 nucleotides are TGTGCCAGCTCACCAGACAAAAATGAAAAACTGTTTTTT. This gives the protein CASSPDKNEKLFF.

The CDR3 reads CASRSTGGAWEQYF. The CDR3 nucleotides are TGTGCCAGCAGGTCTACAGGGGGCGCATGGGAGCAGTACTTC. The chain couples TRBV6-5 to TRBJ2-7, with 9 nucleotides matching TRBD1. Germline V gene sequence: CDR1 MNHEY, CDR2 SVGAGI. Trimming cost V 6 bases and J 7 bases; bases outside gene matches: 10. The CDR3 has 14 residues.

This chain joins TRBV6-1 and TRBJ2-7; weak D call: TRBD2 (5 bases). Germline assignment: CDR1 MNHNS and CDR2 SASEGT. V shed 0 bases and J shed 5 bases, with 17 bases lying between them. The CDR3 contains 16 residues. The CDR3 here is CASSEAWTWESDEQYF. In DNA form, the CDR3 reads TGTGCCAGCAGTGAAGCTTGGACGTGGGAGAGCGACGAGCAGTACTTC.

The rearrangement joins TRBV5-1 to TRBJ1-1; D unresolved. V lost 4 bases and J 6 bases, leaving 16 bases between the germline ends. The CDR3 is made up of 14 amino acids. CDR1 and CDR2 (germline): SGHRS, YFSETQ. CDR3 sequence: CASSPEVGTAEAFF. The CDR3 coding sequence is TGCGCCAGCAGCCCGGAAGTGGGAACCGCTGAAGCTTTCTTT.

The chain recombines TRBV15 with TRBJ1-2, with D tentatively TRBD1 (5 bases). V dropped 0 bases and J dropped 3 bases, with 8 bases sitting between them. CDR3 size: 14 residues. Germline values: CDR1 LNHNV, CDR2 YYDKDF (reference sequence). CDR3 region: CATSRDLGDYGYTF. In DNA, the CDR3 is TGTGCCACCAGCAGAGATCTGGGGGACTATGGCTACACCTTC.

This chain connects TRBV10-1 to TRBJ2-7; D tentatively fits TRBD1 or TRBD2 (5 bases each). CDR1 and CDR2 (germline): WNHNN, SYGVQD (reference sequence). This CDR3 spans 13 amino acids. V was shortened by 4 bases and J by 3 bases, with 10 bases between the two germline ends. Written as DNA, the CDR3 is TGCGCCAGCAGTGCAGGGAGAGACTACGAGCAGTACTTC. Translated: CASSAGRDYEQYF.

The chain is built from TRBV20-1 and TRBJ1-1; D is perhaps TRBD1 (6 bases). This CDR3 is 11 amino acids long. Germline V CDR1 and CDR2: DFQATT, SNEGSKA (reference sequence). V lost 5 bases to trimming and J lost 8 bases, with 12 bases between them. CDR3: CSAVGTGEAFF. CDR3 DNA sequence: TGCAGTGCTGTGGGAACAGGGGAAGCTTTCTTT.

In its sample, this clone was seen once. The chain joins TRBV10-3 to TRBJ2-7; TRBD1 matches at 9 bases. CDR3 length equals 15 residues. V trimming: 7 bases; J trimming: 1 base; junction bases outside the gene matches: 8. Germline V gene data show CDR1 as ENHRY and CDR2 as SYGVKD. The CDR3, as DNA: TGTGCCATCACCAGGGACAGGGTTGGGTCCTACGAGCAGTACTTC. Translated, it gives CAITRDRVGSYEQYF.

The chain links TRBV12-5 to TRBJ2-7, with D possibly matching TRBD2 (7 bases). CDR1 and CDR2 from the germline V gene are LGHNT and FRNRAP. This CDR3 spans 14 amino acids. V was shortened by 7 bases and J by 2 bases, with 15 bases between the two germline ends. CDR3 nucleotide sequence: TGTGCTAGTGCTTGGGGGGGGCTCACCTACGAGCAGTACTTC. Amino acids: CASAWGGLTYEQYF.

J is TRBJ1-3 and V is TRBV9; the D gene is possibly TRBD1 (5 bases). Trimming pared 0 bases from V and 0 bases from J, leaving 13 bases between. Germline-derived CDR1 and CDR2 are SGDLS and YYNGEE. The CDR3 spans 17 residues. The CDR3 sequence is CASSVAHRGNSGNTIYF. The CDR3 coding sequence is TGTGCCAGCAGCGTAGCCCATCGGGGGAACTCTGGAAACACCATATATTTT.

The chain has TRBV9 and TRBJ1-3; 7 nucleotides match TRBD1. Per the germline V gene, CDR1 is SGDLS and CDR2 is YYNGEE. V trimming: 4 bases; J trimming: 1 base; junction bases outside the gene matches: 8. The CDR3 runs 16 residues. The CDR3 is CASSRGGGASGNTIYF. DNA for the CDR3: TGTGCCAGCAGCCGTGGAGGGGGCGCTTCTGGAAACACCATATATTTT.

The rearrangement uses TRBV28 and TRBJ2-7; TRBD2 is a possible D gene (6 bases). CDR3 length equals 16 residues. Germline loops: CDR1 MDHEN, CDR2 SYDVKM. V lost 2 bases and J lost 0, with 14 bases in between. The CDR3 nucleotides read TGTGCCAGCAGTTTAGTCAGCGGGCGCCCCTCCTACGAGCAGTACTTC. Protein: CASSLVSGRPSYEQYF.